The 32 T cell receptor beta chains in this list originate from one sample, sequenced in a study of blood T cells in healthy people across ages. It was with a sample-barcoded 5' primer and a J-beta primer mix that a second PCR of roughly 7 to 12 cycles was run. A single record per CDR3 protein comes from TCRdb applying MiXCR to the 5' RACE reads. The sample consists of about 1,500,000 distinct CDR3 sequences, approximately 38% of them appearing once. The source material was blood. All receptors come from a young woman in good health.

The chain recombines TRBV27 with TRBJ2-7, with 14 bases identical to TRBD2. Germline V gene sequence: CDR1 MNHEY, CDR2 SMNVEV (reference sequence). With V trimmed by 4 bases and J by 0 bases, 8 bases remained unmatched. The CDR3 is made up of 18 amino acids. This CDR3 is CASSSTSGGVKGSYEQYF. The CDR3, as DNA: TGTGCCAGCAGTTCGACTAGCGGGGGGGTAAAGGGCTCCTACGAGCAGTACTTC.

V usage is TRBV20-1 and J usage is TRBJ2-1; TRBD1 matches 9 bases. This CDR3 is 15 amino acids long. With 2 bases clipped from V and 1 base from J, the junction kept 3 bases outside the gene matches. Germline V gene lookup returns CDR1 DFQATT and CDR2 SNEGSKA (reference sequence). CDR3 region: CSARPGQGSYNEQFF. The CDR3 nucleotides read TGCAGTGCTAGACCGGGACAGGGATCCTACAATGAGCAGTTCTTC.

The chain carries TRBV12-3 or TRBV12-4 and TRBJ2-5, with D possibly being TRBD2 (6 bases). The length of the CDR3 is 14 residues. Trimming took off 5 bases at V and 3 bases at J, with 13 bases between the two ends. The CDR3 reads CASSLDASEETQYF. The CDR3 nucleotides read TGTGCCAGCAGTCTGGACGCTAGCGAAGAGACCCAGTACTTC.

CDR3 sequence (DNA): TGTGCCAGCAGTCCTGGGACAGGGGGCGTAGCCAAAAACATTCAGTACTTC. Its translation: CASSPGTGGVAKNIQYF. The chain employs TRBV12-3 or TRBV12-4 and TRBJ2-4, with TRBD1 identical over 12 bases. The ends lost 5 bases at V and 0 bases at J; junction bases unmatched: 5. The CDR3 is made up of 17 amino acids.

There are many counts of this clonotype. Here the CDR3 reads CSAWTAGTDTQYF. DNA for the CDR3: TGCAGTGCCTGGACAGCTGGCACAGATACGCAGTATTTT. The chain couples TRBV20-1 to TRBJ2-3; tentatively, D is TRBD1 (6 bases). With 6 bases removed from V and 1 base from J, the gap between germline ends came to 11 bases. Germline CDR1 is DFQATT and CDR2 is SNEGSKA (reference sequence). This CDR3 is built from 13 residues.

The gene calls are TRBV5-6 and TRBJ2-5, with 7 bases fitting TRBD1. There are 15 residues in the CDR3. Germline V CDR1 and CDR2: SGHDT, YYEEEE. V was pared by 3 bases and J by 5 bases, with 10 bases of the junction left unmatched. The CDR3 sequence: CASSCRQGNLETQYF. CDR3 DNA: TGTGCCAGCAGCTGCCGACAGGGTAATCTGGAGACCCAGTACTTC.

This rearrangement joins TRBV4-2 to TRBJ2-4; 7 bases fit TRBD2. The V segment lost 0 bases and the J segment 4 bases; nucleotides outside the gene matches: 9. Germline assignment: CDR1 LGHNA and CDR2 YNFKEQ. The CDR3 has 17 amino acids. The chain's CDR3 is CASSQDLASGFKNIQYF. In nucleotides, the CDR3 is TGTGCCAGCAGCCAAGATTTGGCTAGCGGCTTTAAAAACATTCAGTACTTC.

This clonotype was observed a handful of times. The gene calls are TRBV15 and TRBJ2-5; D not certain. The CDR3 extends over 15 amino acids. V shed 6 bases and J shed 0 bases, with 14 bases lying between them. Germline CDR1 and CDR2: LNHNV and YYDKDF (reference sequence). The CDR3 loop is CATRGWSINQETQYF. CDR3 bases: TGTGCCACCAGAGGGTGGAGCATAAACCAAGAGACCCAGTACTTC.

The chain has TRBV12-3 or TRBV12-4 and TRBJ2-1; possible D gene TRBD2, 6 bases. The CDR3 extends over 11 amino acids. V was clipped by 6 bases and J by 10 bases, with 10 bases between them. The CDR3 is CASRYSGEQFF. The CDR3 DNA follows: TGTGCCAGCAGATATAGCGGAGAGCAGTTCTTC.

J is TRBJ1-2 and V is TRBV29-1, with 7 bases lining up with TRBD1. The CDR3 sequence is 13 residues long. J was trimmed by 6 bases and V by 4 bases; bases with no gene match: 8. The germline V gene has CDR1 SQVTM and CDR2 ANQGSEA. For the CDR3, the DNA is TGCAGCGTTGGGATAACAGGGGACCATGGCTACACCTTC. It encodes CSVGITGDHGYTF.

This sequence joins TRBV7-8 and TRBJ2-5; weak D call: TRBD2 (5 bases). The CDR3 contains 13 residues. V lost 5 bases and J 5 bases, leaving 12 bases between the germline ends. Germline CDR1 reads SGHVS; CDR2 reads FQNEAQ. The CDR3 here is CASSQQLAETQYF. The CDR3 nucleotides read TGTGCCAGCAGCCAACAGCTAGCCGAGACCCAGTACTTC.

This clonotype has at least ten counts. The J gene is TRBJ1-5, the V gene TRBV12-3 or TRBV12-4; 8 bases map to TRBD1. V shed 6 bases, J shed 4 bases, and the junction held 2 bases outside the gene matches. CDR3 length equals 13 residues. The CDR3 region has the DNA TGTGCCAGCAGCCGGACAGGGAATCAGCCCCAGCATTTT. Translating it yields CASSRTGNQPQHF.

The V and J genes are TRBV2 and TRBJ2-3, with D perhaps TRBD2 (6 bases). CDR1 is SNHLY, CDR2 FYNNEI, per germline. This CDR3 contains 14 residues. Trimming left V 1 base short and J 3 bases short, with 8 bases between. The CDR3 is CASSEGLGTDTQYF. The CDR3 DNA is TGTGCCAGCAGTGAAGGACTAGGAACAGATACGCAGTATTTT.

CDR3 region: CATSDGWGHQPQHF. The CDR3 nucleotides are TGTGCCACCAGTGATGGTTGGGGGCATCAGCCCCAGCATTTT. The chain uses TRBV24-1 and TRBJ1-5; D is possibly TRBD1 (6 bases). Germline CDR1 KGHDR, CDR2 SFDVKD. V gave up 3 bases and J gave up 5 bases, with 10 bases separating them. The CDR3 extends over 14 amino acids.

This chain joins TRBV10-2 and TRBJ1-1, with 7 positions matching TRBD1. Germline V gives CDR1 WSHSY, CDR2 SAAADI. The CDR3 has 16 residues. Germline trimming cut 6 bases from V and 1 base from J; bases unmatched to any gene: 11. The CDR3 DNA reads TGCGCCAGCAGGGTTGACAGGGAACTAAAGAACACTGAAGCTTTCTTT. Residues: CASRVDRELKNTEAFF.

This clonotype was seen a handful of times. The chain employs TRBV13 and TRBJ2-5, with D tentatively TRBD2 (5 bases). Matching the DNA end better, TRBJ2-7 makes the J call doubtful. This CDR3 is 14 amino acids long. From germline, CDR1 is PRHDT and CDR2 FYEKMQ (reference sequence). The CDR3 reads CASSKLGEIDEQYF. The DNA of the CDR3 is TGTGCCAGCAGCAAACTAGGAGAAATCGACGAGCAGTACTTC.

This clonotype was seen more than once but under ten times. The rearrangement links TRBV12-3 or TRBV12-4 to TRBJ2-3, with D perhaps being TRBD1 or TRBD2 (5 bases each). Deletions cut 5 bases from V and 1 base from J, with 10 bases between. The CDR3 sequence is 14 residues long. DNA for the CDR3: TGTGCCAGCAGTACATCGGGGCGCACAGATACGCAGTATTTT. This sequence encodes CASSTSGRTDTQYF.

This clonotype was seen a few times. This chain links TRBV21-1 with TRBJ2-7; TRBD2 is taken as the D call from the table, unchecked against the DNA. TRBV21-1 is recorded as a pseudogene. The CDR3 covers 17 residues. CDR3 in amino acids: CASSKDRRGPYLYEQYF. The CDR3 DNA reads as TGTGCCAGCAGCAAAGATCGGAGGGGTCCTTACTTGTACGAGCAGTACTTC.

The rearrangement links TRBV7-8 to TRBJ1-4, with a tentative D call TRBD1 (5 bases). The V gene's germline CDR1 is SGHVS and CDR2 FQNEAQ. V was trimmed by 7 bases and J by 1 base, leaving 25 bases between them. This CDR3 has 19 amino acids. As DNA, the CDR3 is TGTGCCAGCACCCTAGTCCGCGCGCCTGGGGGGGGAACTAATGAAAAACTGTTTTTT. This sequence encodes CASTLVRAPGGGTNEKLFF.

This clonotype was detected many times. The rearrangement uses TRBV29-1 and TRBJ2-4, with TRBD2 identical over 10 bases. The CDR3 runs 17 residues. Germline loops: CDR1 SQVTM, CDR2 ANQGSEA. Unmatched junction bases numbered 10, after V lost 4 bases and J lost 1 base. In DNA, the CDR3 is TGCAGCGTTGCCAGCGGGGGGGCTCTCAGCGCCAAAAACATTCAGTACTTC. Its translation is CSVASGGALSAKNIQYF.

This clonotype has a handful of counts. This chain joins TRBV27 and TRBJ2-5; D is unresolved. The end of the DNA aligns better with TRBJ2-7, so the J call may be wrong. The germline V gene has CDR1 MNHEY and CDR2 SMNVEV (reference sequence). The CDR3 length is 13 residues. CDR3 amino acids: CASSLSYNYEQYF. The CDR3 DNA sequence: TGTGCCAGCAGTTTATCATACAACTACGAGCAGTACTTC.

The chain is built from TRBV5-1 and TRBJ2-5; D is possibly TRBD1 (6 bases). Trimming took off 3 bases at V and 2 bases at J, with 14 bases between the two ends. CDR1 is SGHRS, CDR2 YFSETQ, per germline. This CDR3 comprises 15 residues. CDR3 in amino acids: CASSSPDRRQETQYF. For the CDR3, the DNA is TGCGCCAGCAGCTCACCCGACAGGCGACAAGAGACCCAGTACTTC.

The chain couples TRBV18 to TRBJ2-7, with unresolved D. The CDR3 covers 13 residues. Trimming pared 6 bases from V and 7 bases from J, leaving 16 bases between. Germline CDR1 is KGHSH and CDR2 is LQKENI. CDR3 protein: CASSDPWVDEQYF. The CDR3 DNA reads as TGTGCCAGCTCGGACCCATGGGTCGATGAGCAGTACTTC.

The V gene is TRBV7-9, the J gene TRBJ2-7; D not certain. The germline V and J ends were trimmed by 0 bases and 8 bases, with 11 bases remaining between them. CDR1 and CDR2 (germline): SEHNR, FQNEAQ (reference sequence). This CDR3 comprises 13 residues. The CDR3 region is CASSLAGGEKQYF. In DNA, the CDR3 is TGTGCCAGCAGCTTAGCTGGCGGAGAGAAGCAGTACTTC.

This clonotype was picked up a small number of times. The rearrangement joins TRBV30 to TRBJ2-7; D not certain. Germline values: CDR1 GTSNPN, CDR2 SVGIG (reference sequence). The CDR3 has 12 amino acids. V lost 4 bases and J 0 bases, leaving 7 bases between the germline ends. The CDR3 loop reads CAWTRSSYEQYF. The CDR3 nucleotides are TGTGCCTGGACCCGGAGCTCCTACGAGCAGTACTTC.

The CDR3 protein is CASSPRGGGGFNEQFF. CDR3 nucleotides: TGTGCCAGCAGCCCCCGAGGGGGCGGGGGCTTCAATGAGCAGTTCTTC. The rearrangement links TRBV11-2 to TRBJ2-1, with D perhaps given as TRBD1 or TRBD2 (7 bases each). CDR1 and CDR2 (germline): SGHAT, FQNNGV. V lost 5 bases and J 6 bases, leaving 20 bases between the germline ends. The CDR3 runs 16 residues. The full variable domain, rest sourced from reference TRBV11-2 and TRBJ2-1, is EAGVAQSPRYKIIEKRQSVAFWCNPISGHATLYWYQQILGQGPKLLIQFQNNGVVDDSQLPKDRFSAERLKGVDSTLKIQPAKLEDSAVYLCASSPRGGGGFNEQFFGPGTRLTVL.

The chain links TRBV6-1 to TRBJ2-7; 7 nucleotides line up with TRBD2. V dropped 5 bases and J dropped 1; count of bases not matched to a gene: 14. The CDR3 loop spans 17 amino acids. Germline-derived CDR1 and CDR2 are MNHNS and SASEGT. The CDR3 nucleotides read TGTGCCAGCAGTCCTTTGGGGGGGGGAGGGAAGTCCTACGAGCAGTACTTC. This translates into CASSPLGGGGKSYEQYF.

The rearrangement links TRBV2 to TRBJ2-7; D perhaps matches TRBD2 (5 bases). This CDR3 has 15 residues. CDR1 is SNHLY and CDR2 is FYNNEI in the germline V gene. V dropped 8 bases and J dropped 2 bases, with 19 bases sitting between them. The CDR3 here is CASGASGKVAYEQYF. CDR3 coding DNA: TGTGCCAGCGGTGCCTCGGGGAAGGTGGCCTACGAGCAGTACTTC.

The chain is built from TRBV10-3 and TRBJ2-1; possibly TRBD1 for D (5 bases). In germline, CDR1 is ENHRY, CDR2 SYGVKD. Trimming removed 4 bases from V and 6 bases from J, with 10 bases in between. The CDR3 runs 13 residues. This CDR3 is CAISGGSTNEQFF. The CDR3 DNA sequence: TGTGCCATCAGTGGGGGCAGCACCAATGAGCAGTTCTTC.

The chain couples TRBV5-4 to TRBJ2-7, with 10 bases aligning to TRBD2. Looked up from germline, CDR1 is SGHNT and CDR2 is YYREEE (reference sequence). V gave up 2 bases and J gave up 7 bases; unmatched junction bases: 6. CDR3 length: 14 amino acids. In DNA, the CDR3 is TGTGCCAGCAGCTTAGCTAGCGGGAGTTCGGAGCAGTACTTC. It specifies CASSLASGSSEQYF.

In its sample, this clonotype was seen a few times. A much bigger clone sits one base away, suggesting this may be a read error. The chain joins TRBV19 to TRBJ2-5; D tentatively fits TRBD1 or TRBD2 (7 bases each). Trimming shortened V by 2 bases and J by 11 bases, and 18 bases separated the two germline ends. The CDR3 is 14 amino acids. Looked up from germline, CDR1 is LNHDA and CDR2 is SQIVND (reference sequence). CDR3 in DNA: TGTGCCAGTAGTATACAGGGGGACTACAATGAGCAGTACTTC. This encodes CASSIQGDYNEQYF.

Of note for this clonotype: This clone may be a read error of a much larger clone one base away. The chain employs TRBV10-3 and TRBJ2-3, with 11 bases matching TRBD2. V lost 0 bases, J lost 4 bases, and 27 bases stayed unmatched. Germline V gene sequence: CDR1 ENHRY, CDR2 SYGVKD. The CDR3 length is 24 residues. The CDR3 loop is CAISESRFRLAGTPGRLRSDTQYF. The CDR3, as DNA: TGTGCCATCAGTGAGTCCCGATTTAGACTAGCGGGGACTCCAGGAAGGTTAAGGTCAGATACGCAGTATTTT.